The 25 T cell receptor beta chains presented below share a single source sample, sequenced in a study of blood T cell repertoires in COVID-19. The data were produced by immunoSEQ multiplex PCR, yet TCRdb's version contains in-frame clones alone and is incomplete. The sample shows some 220,000 clones, around 90% of them seen only once. Sequencing was performed on peripheral blood. Receptor source: a man aged 25-45 years with COVID-19, enrolled during active disease.

The gene calls are TRBV7-9 and TRBJ2-2; 10 bases line up with TRBD1. V shed 2 bases, J shed 2 bases, and the junction held 11 bases outside the gene matches. The length of the CDR3 is 19 residues. Per the germline V gene, CDR1 is SEHNR and CDR2 is FQNEAQ (reference sequence). The CDR3 region has the DNA TGTGCCAGCAGCTTATCCCTCGTACGGGACAGGGGTAACACCGGGGAGCTGTTTTTT. Its translation is CASSLSLVRDRGNTGELFF.

V gene TRBV9 combines with J gene TRBJ2-3; TRBD1 matches 8 bases. V shed 3 bases and J 3 bases; nucleotides not matched to a gene: 15. Germline V gene lookup returns CDR1 SGDLS and CDR2 YYNGEE. This CDR3 is built from 18 residues. CDR3 sequence reads: CASSAGPRQGPRTDTQYF. In DNA, the CDR3 is TGTGCCAGCAGCGCAGGCCCCCGACAGGGGCCGAGGACAGATACGCAGTATTTT.

The gene calls are TRBV7-9 and TRBJ1-6; 7 bases map to TRBD1. CDR3 length equals 17 residues. J lost 0 bases, V lost 5 bases, and 7 bases had no gene match. Germline V lookup: CDR1 SEHNR, CDR2 FQNEAQ (reference sequence). CDR3 sequence: CASSPGTASSYNSPLHF. CDR3 in DNA: TGTGCCAGCAGCCCCGGGACAGCAAGCTCCTATAATTCACCCCTCCACTTT.

J is TRBJ1-4 and V is TRBV18; 9 bases fit TRBD1. CDR3 size: 15 residues. Per the germline V gene, CDR1 is KGHSH and CDR2 is LQKENI. The J segment lost 4 bases and the V segment lost 4 bases, leaving 4 bases of the junction unmatched. The CDR3 DNA reads TGTGCCAGCTCACAAGGGACAGGGAGTAATGAAAAACTGTTTTTT. Its translation is CASSQGTGSNEKLFF.

V and J are TRBV9 and TRBJ2-2; 10 bases line up with TRBD2. Germline CDR1 and CDR2: SGDLS and YYNGEE. The CDR3 loop spans 17 amino acids. Trimming removed 0 bases from V and 2 bases from J; junction bases left unmatched: 4. CDR3 sequence reads: CASSVGSGGTNTGELFF. The CDR3 DNA follows: TGTGCCAGCAGCGTAGGTAGCGGGGGGACCAACACCGGGGAGCTGTTTTTT.

In its sample, this clone was seen once. The CDR3: CASSQTLAGLGNQPQHF. CDR3 in DNA: TGTGCCAGCAGCCAAACCCTAGCTGGGTTGGGCAATCAGCCCCAGCATTTT. The chain uses TRBV3-1 (or the pseudogene TRBV3-2) and TRBJ1-5; no definite D call. The CDR3 runs 17 residues. Germline V gene data show CDR1 as LGHDT and CDR2 as YNNKEL (reference sequence). Trimming shortened V by 2 bases and J by 2 bases, and 16 bases separated the two germline ends.

The chain has TRBV30 and TRBJ2-5, with D tentatively TRBD2 (5 bases). CDR3 length: 14 residues. Trimming left V 1 base short and J 5 bases short, with 14 bases between. Germline values: CDR1 GTSNPN, CDR2 SVGIG (reference sequence). CDR3 coding DNA: TGTGCCTGGAGTGCGCAAGACGGCGGGGAGACCCAGTACTTC. This gives the protein CAWSAQDGGETQYF.

J is TRBJ1-1 and V is TRBV2; tentatively, D is TRBD1 (5 bases). CDR1 is SNHLY, CDR2 FYNNEI, per germline. Trimming pared 1 base from V and 5 bases from J, leaving 14 bases between. This CDR3 comprises 15 residues. CDR3 loop: CASSEGWQGVTEAFF. As DNA, the CDR3 is TGTGCCAGCAGTGAAGGTTGGCAGGGTGTTACTGAAGCTTTCTTT.

The rearrangement links TRBV5-1 to TRBJ2-3; D is unclear. Trimming pared 5 bases from V and 6 bases from J, leaving 13 bases between. CDR1 and CDR2 from the germline V gene are SGHRS and YFSETQ. The CDR3 is 13 amino acids. The CDR3 sequence is CASSVELTDTQYF. The CDR3 nucleotides are TGCGCCAGCAGTGTTGAACTCACGGATACGCAGTATTTT.

CDR3: CASSQDYQRDRDRNTIYF. The CDR3, as DNA: TGTGCCAGCAGCCAAGATTATCAGCGGGACAGGGATCGAAACACCATATATTTT. This rearrangement joins TRBV3-1 (or the pseudogene TRBV3-2) to TRBJ1-3, with 9 nucleotides matching TRBD1. The CDR3 covers 18 residues. Per the germline V gene, CDR1 is LGHDT and CDR2 is YNNKEL (reference sequence). Germline trimming cut 0 bases from V and 5 bases from J; bases unmatched to any gene: 11.

CDR3 DNA: TGTGCCAGCAGCGTAAGCCCTAGCGGGGGCTCAGATACGCAGTATTTT. It yields the protein CASSVSPSGGSDTQYF. This chain uses TRBV9 with TRBJ2-3; 10 nucleotides align to TRBD2. The CDR3 is made up of 16 amino acids. CDR1 and CDR2 (germline): SGDLS, YYNGEE. The V and J ends lost 1 base and 4 bases, in that order; junction bases with no gene match: 6. Full variable domain (missing parts from reference TRBV9 and TRBJ2-3): DSGVTQTPKHLITATGQRVTLRCSPRSGDLSVYWYQQSLDQGLQFLIQYYNGEERAKGNILERFSAQQFPDLHSELNLSSLELGDSALYFCASSVSPSGGSDTQYFGPGTRLTVL.

This clone was seen a handful of times. CDR3 protein: CASTYRGGTGELFF. CDR3 in DNA: TGCGCCAGCACTTACAGGGGAGGCACCGGGGAGCTGTTTTTT. The rearrangement joins TRBV5-1 to TRBJ2-2, with D maybe TRBD1 (7 bases). The CDR3 extends over 14 amino acids. Deletions cut 6 bases from V and 4 bases from J, with 13 bases between. Germline V gives CDR1 SGHRS, CDR2 YFSETQ.

The chain uses TRBV19 and TRBJ2-5, with 7 positions matching TRBD1. Germline lookup yields CDR1 LNHDA and CDR2 SQIVND (reference sequence). The CDR3 spans 16 residues. After removal of 3 bases from V and 7 bases from J, the junction contained 14 bases not matched to a gene. CDR3 nucleotide sequence: TGTGCCAGTAGTATCGATCGGGCAGGGGGTTCGGGGACCCAGTACTTC. Protein: CASSIDRAGGSGTQYF.

V is TRBV6-5 and J is TRBJ1-6; the D is unclear. The CDR3 is 15 amino acids. CDR1 is MNHEY and CDR2 is SVGAGI in the germline V gene. Trimming left V 2 bases short and J 8 bases short, with 13 bases between. The CDR3 loop is CASSYTGIMDSPLHF. In DNA, the CDR3 is TGTGCCAGCAGTTACACCGGGATCATGGATTCACCCCTCCACTTT.

The chain is built from TRBV30 and TRBJ2-7, with TRBD2 matching 8 bases. Germline V gene data show CDR1 as GTSNPN and CDR2 as SVGIG (reference sequence). Trimming took 1 base from V and 6 from J; bases not matched to a gene: 5. This CDR3 spans 13 amino acids. CDR3 sequence: CAWSAGAGGEQYF. DNA for the CDR3: TGTGCCTGGAGTGCCGGCGCGGGGGGCGAGCAGTACTTC.

The V call is TRBV29-1, the J call TRBJ2-1; TRBD2 matches 10 bases. Germline assignment: CDR1 SQVTM and CDR2 ANQGSEA. The CDR3 extends over 14 amino acids. Losses at the gene ends were 3 bases for V and 5 bases for J; bases not matched to a gene: 4. The CDR3 reads CSVEERGGDNEQFF. In DNA form, the CDR3 reads TGCAGCGTTGAGGAGCGGGGGGGAGACAATGAGCAGTTCTTC.

The V and J genes are TRBV5-6 and TRBJ2-2; TRBD2 might be the D (5 bases). Trimming took off 2 bases at V and 2 bases at J, with 7 bases between the two ends. The CDR3 sequence is 14 residues long. CDR1 is SGHDT, CDR2 YYEEEE, per germline. The CDR3 DNA reads as TGTGCCAGCAGCTTAGCGGAAAACACCGGGGAGCTGTTTTTT. This sequence encodes CASSLAENTGELFF. The whole variable domain, remainder taken from reference TRBV5-6 and TRBJ2-2, is DAGVTQSPTHLIKTRGQQVTLRCSPKSGHDTVSWYQQALGQGPQFIFQYYEEEERQRGNFPDRFSGHQFPNYSSELNVNALLLGDSALYLCASSLAENTGELFFGEGSRLTVL.

The V gene is TRBV6-5, the J gene TRBJ1-4, with 9 bases matching TRBD1. The germline gives CDR1 MNHEY, CDR2 SVGAGI. The CDR3 spans 14 residues. V lost 6 bases to trimming and J lost 8 bases; unmatched junction nucleotides: 7. The DNA for the CDR3 is TGTGCCAGCAGGAATAACAGGGGGCACGAAAAACTGTTTTTT. It is translated as CASRNNRGHEKLFF.

CDR3 residues: CASSSGLPRYNEQFF. CDR3 in DNA: TGTGCCAGCAGCTCGGGTCTTCCCCGCTACAATGAGCAGTTCTTC. The chain combines TRBV9 with TRBJ2-1; the D is unclear. This CDR3 contains 15 residues. Germline assignment: CDR1 SGDLS and CDR2 YYNGEE. V lost 4 bases, J lost 3 bases, and 14 bases lay in between.

This clone appeared once. The genes are TRBV30 and TRBJ1-2; 8 bases fit TRBD1. This CDR3 comprises 16 residues. Germline CDR1 and CDR2: GTSNPN and SVGIG (reference sequence). J gave up 8 bases and V 0 bases, and 14 bases lay outside the gene matches. The CDR3 is CAWSVFWGQGARGYTF. The CDR3 DNA is TGTGCCTGGAGTGTATTTTGGGGGCAGGGGGCACGGGGCTACACCTTC. The full variable domain, in which reference TRBV30 and TRBJ1-2 provide the parts outside the CDR3, is SQTIHQWPATLVQPVGSPLSLECTVEGTSNPNLYWYRQAAGRGLQLLFYSVGIGQISSEVPQNLSASRPQDRQFILSSKKLLLSDSGFYLCAWSVFWGQGARGYTFGSGTRLTVV.

The rearrangement uses TRBV5-4 and TRBJ2-1, with 15 nucleotides matching TRBD2. The V segment lost 4 bases and the J segment 8 bases; nucleotides outside the gene matches: 7. From germline, CDR1 is SGHNT and CDR2 YYREEE (reference sequence). The CDR3 length is 16 residues. CDR3 sequence: CASSPRTSGGADEQFF. In DNA, the CDR3 is TGTGCCAGCAGCCCCAGGACTAGCGGGGGGGCAGATGAGCAGTTCTTC.

The chain employs TRBV6-2 or TRBV6-3 and TRBJ2-5; 7 bases match TRBD1. This CDR3 has 18 amino acids. Germline V gene sequence: CDR1 MNHEY, CDR2 SVGEGT. J lost 4 bases, V lost 0 bases, and 14 bases had no gene match. The CDR3 nucleotides read TGTGCCAGCAGTTACTCCGAGGGGGAAGGGGGCAGGGGAGAGACCCAGTACTTC. This codes for CASSYSEGEGGRGETQYF.

The CDR3, as DNA: TGCGCCAGCAGCCAAGATCACGTGGCAGGGGTAGATGAAAAACTGTTTTTT. Protein: CASSQDHVAGVDEKLFF. This rearrangement joins TRBV4-1 to TRBJ1-4, with D tentatively TRBD1 (6 bases). Trimming pared 0 bases from V and 6 bases from J, leaving 17 bases between. This CDR3 is 17 amino acids long. Germline V gene lookup returns CDR1 MGHRA and CDR2 YSYEKL.

The chain joins TRBV4-1 to TRBJ1-4, with 8 bases fitting TRBD1. V lost 0 bases to trimming and J lost 8 bases; unmatched junction nucleotides: 5. Germline CDR1 and CDR2: MGHRA and YSYEKL. This CDR3 has 15 amino acids. CDR3 loop: CASSQDPGTGEKLFF. CDR3 sequence (DNA): TGCGCCAGCAGCCAAGATCCGGGGACAGGAGAAAAACTGTTTTTT.

This chain links TRBV19 with TRBJ1-5, with 8 bases fitting TRBD1. V dropped 5 bases and J dropped 0; count of bases not matched to a gene: 15. From germline, CDR1 is LNHDA and CDR2 SQIVND (reference sequence). The CDR3 covers 19 residues. CDR3 bases: TGTGCCAGTAGTCTGGACGGACAGGGACGAGCTTATAGCAATCAGCCCCAGCATTTT. This gives the protein CASSLDGQGRAYSNQPQHF.